This TCR beta chain derives from a study of beta chain features in type 1 diabetes. Overall study results and limits: A possible short-template PCR bias applies equally to patients and controls. Shortening of TCRB CDR3s, moderate but significant, appeared in all four CD4+ subsets of Type 1 diabetes patients.

The sequenced template was cDNA made from the entire isolated RNA. Some clones are missing from TCRdb's copy, which holds only in-frame ones; the method was immunoSEQ multiplex PCR. The table has about 260,000 clones, roughly 25% seen once. For this clone: What it binds is unknown.

Trimming took 6 bases from V and 3 from J; bases not matched to a gene: 7. CDR3 length equals 15 residues. CDR1 MNHNY and CDR2 SVGAGI come from the germline V gene (reference sequence). Sequenced input: naive CD4+ T cells from blood. This receptor was identified in a woman aged 25 to 39 with type 1 diabetes. The chain joins TRBV6-6 to TRBJ2-1, with TRBD2 matching over 8 bases. The CDR3 region is CASRPAGVGYNEQFF. The CDR3 DNA follows: TGTGCCAGCAGACCAGCGGGAGTGGGCTACAATGAGCAGTTCTTC.